One sample yielded the 2 T cell receptor beta chains listed below, sequenced in a study of cytomegalovirus exposure and HLA in healthy donors. 13 Jbeta primers and 60 Vbeta primers were used for the PCR. TCRdb's copy holds only in-frame clones and misses some; the assay was immunoSEQ multiplex PCR. The table shows roughly 150,000 clones, with around two thirds occurring only once. Specimen: PBMCs. The receptors originated from a man younger than 40 in good health and CMV-seropositive.

This clone turned up a few times. The J gene is TRBJ2-6, the V gene TRBV7-6, with D possibly being TRBD1 (6 bases). CDR3 length: 16 residues. V dropped 5 bases and J dropped 3 bases, with 14 bases sitting between them. Per the germline V gene, CDR1 is SGHVS and CDR2 is FNYEAQ. The CDR3: CASSVLQGFGANVLTF. CDR3 nucleotides: TGTGCCAGCAGCGTCCTCCAGGGGTTTGGGGCCAACGTCCTGACTTTC.

This clone was observed a few times. This chain connects TRBV5-4 to TRBJ1-2; unclear D gene. This CDR3 is built from 12 residues. Germline V gives CDR1 SGHNT, CDR2 YYREEE (reference sequence). V gave up 4 bases and J gave up 2 bases, with 6 bases separating them. CDR3 protein: CASSGQNYGYTF. The CDR3 DNA sequence: TGTGCCAGCAGCGGGCAGAACTATGGCTACACCTTC. Variable domain in full (rest from reference TRBV5-4 and TRBJ1-2): ETGVTQSPTHLIKTRGQQVTLRCSSQSGHNTVSWYQQALGQGPQFIFQYYREEENGRGNFPPRFSGLQFPNYSSELNVNALELDDSALYLCASSGQNYGYTFGSGTRLTVV.